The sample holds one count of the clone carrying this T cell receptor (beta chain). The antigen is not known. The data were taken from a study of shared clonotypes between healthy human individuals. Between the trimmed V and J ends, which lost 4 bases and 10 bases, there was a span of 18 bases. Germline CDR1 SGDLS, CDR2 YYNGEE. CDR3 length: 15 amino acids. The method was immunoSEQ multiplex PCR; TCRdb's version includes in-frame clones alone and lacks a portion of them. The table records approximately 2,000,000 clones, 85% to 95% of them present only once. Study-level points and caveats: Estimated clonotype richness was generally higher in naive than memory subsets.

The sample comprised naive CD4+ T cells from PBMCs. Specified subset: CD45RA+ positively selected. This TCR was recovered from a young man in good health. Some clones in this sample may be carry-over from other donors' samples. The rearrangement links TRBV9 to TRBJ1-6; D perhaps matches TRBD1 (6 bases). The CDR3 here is CASSPGTQMSSPLHF. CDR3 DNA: TGTGCCAGCAGCCCCGGGACACAGATGTCCTCACCCCTCCACTTT.